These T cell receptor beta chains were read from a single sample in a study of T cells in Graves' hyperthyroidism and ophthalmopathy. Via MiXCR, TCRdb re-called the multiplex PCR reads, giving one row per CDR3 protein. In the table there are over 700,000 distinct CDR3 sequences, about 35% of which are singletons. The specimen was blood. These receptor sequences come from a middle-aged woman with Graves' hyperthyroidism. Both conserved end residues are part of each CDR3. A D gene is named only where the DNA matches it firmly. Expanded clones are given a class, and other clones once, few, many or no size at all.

CDR3: CASSPQRNYGYTF; DNA: TGCGCCAGCAGTCCTCAGAGAAACTATGGCTACACCTTC; size: few; D: -; J: TRBJ1-2; V: TRBV10-1
CDR3: CARQGGQPQHF; DNA: TGTGCTAGACAGGGTGGGCAGCCCCAGCATTTT; size: -; D: TRBD1; J: TRBJ1-5; V: TRBV19
CDR3: CSVLHPNTEAFF; DNA: TGCAGCGTTCTTCACCCGAACACTGAAGCTTTCTTT; size: many; D: -; J: TRBJ1-1; V: TRBV29-1
CDR3: CASSLNPADTQYF; DNA: TGTGCTAGCAGCTTGAATCCGGCAGATACGCAGTATTTT; size: -; D: -; J: TRBJ2-3; V: TRBV7-7
CDR3: CSVDVGNPYEQYF; DNA: TGCAGCGTTGATGTAGGGAACCCCTACGAGCAGTACTTC; size: many; D: -; J: TRBJ2-7; V: TRBV29-1
CDR3: CASSFSGGTDTQYF; DNA: TGTGCCAGCAGTTTTAGCGGGGGCACAGATACGCAGTATTTT; size: -; D: TRBD2; J: TRBJ2-3; V: TRBV7-9
CDR3: CASRRTGSDTGELFF; DNA: TGTGCCAGCAGACGGACAGGGTCGGACACCGGGGAGCTGTTTTTT; size: -; D: TRBD1; J: TRBJ2-2; V: TRBV7-6
CDR3: CSASSPSGGADEQYF; DNA: TGCAGTGCTAGTAGTCCTAGCGGGGGGGCCGACGAGCAGTACTTC; size: -; D: TRBD2; J: TRBJ2-7; V: TRBV20-1
CDR3: CATSDYGTEETQYF; DNA: TGTGCCACCAGTGATTACGGGACAGAAGAGACCCAGTACTTC; size: many; D: TRBD1; J: TRBJ2-5; V: TRBV24-1
CDR3: CAITATVNTEAFF; DNA: TGTGCCATCACCGCGACCGTGAACACTGAAGCTTTCTTT; size: many; D: -; J: TRBJ1-1; V: TRBV10-3
CDR3: CASSQDNGYTF; DNA: TGCGCCAGCAGCCAAGATAATGGCTACACCTTC; size: many; D: -; J: TRBJ1-2; V: TRBV4-3
CDR3: CSVEGDRGTEAFF; DNA: TGCAGCGTTGAAGGGGACAGGGGAACTGAAGCTTTCTTT; size: many; D: TRBD1; J: TRBJ1-1; V: TRBV29-1
CDR3: CASSGGGVAFYEQYF; DNA: TGTGCCAGCAGTGGGGGAGGGGTTGCCTTTTACGAGCAGTACTTC; size: few; D: TRBD2; J: TRBJ2-7; V: TRBV2
CDR3: CASSYSNPGSSGVQETQYF; DNA: TGTGCCAGCAGTTACTCGAACCCGGGTTCTAGCGGGGTCCAAGAGACCCAGTACTTC; size: few; D: TRBD2; J: TRBJ2-5; V: TRBV6-5
CDR3: CASSPQTGGLYEQYF; DNA: TGTGCCAGCAGCCCTCAGACAGGGGGGCTCTACGAGCAGTACTTC; size: few; D: TRBD1; J: TRBJ2-7; V: TRBV9
CDR3: CASSSGQGKFQPQHF; DNA: TGTGCCAGTAGCTCCGGACAGGGAAAATTTCAGCCCCAGCATTTT; size: -; D: TRBD1; J: TRBJ1-5; V: TRBV19
CDR3: CSARVGTSGLYEQYF; DNA: TGCAGTGCTAGAGTCGGGACTAGCGGCTTATACGAGCAGTACTTC; size: many; D: TRBD2; J: TRBJ2-7; V: TRBV20-1
CDR3: CSARFRDRGTTEAFF; DNA: TGCAGTGCTAGGTTTCGGGACAGGGGGACCACTGAAGCTTTCTTT; size: -; D: TRBD1; J: TRBJ1-1; V: TRBV20-1
CDR3: CASSQWFGTPEAFF; DNA: TGTGCCAGCAGCCAATGGTTCGGGACCCCTGAAGCTTTCTTT; size: few; D: -; J: TRBJ1-1; V: TRBV4-2
CDR3: CASSPVPSTDTQHF; DNA: TGTGCCAGCAGCCCAGTCCCTAGCACAGATACGCAGCATTTT; size: -; D: -; J: TRBJ1-5; V: TRBV13
CDR3: CSASGFGRTSQGNTEAFF; DNA: TGCAGTGCTAGTGGTTTCGGCCGAACTTCCCAGGGTAACACTGAAGCTTTCTTT; size: -; D: -; J: TRBJ1-1; V: TRBV20-1
CDR3: CAVTRGRTTGSVTEAFF; DNA: TGTGCCGTCACTCGTGGACGGACGACAGGGTCGGTCACTGAAGCTTTCTTT; size: -; D: TRBD1; J: TRBJ1-1; V: TRBV10-3
CDR3: CASSEDGRSPETQYF; DNA: TGTGCCAGCAGTGAGGATGGACGTAGCCCAGAGACCCAGTACTTC; size: many; D: -; J: TRBJ2-5; V: TRBV25-1
CDR3: CASSNPRLANYGYTF; DNA: TGTGCCAGCAGTAACCCCCGGTTAGCTAACTATGGCTACACCTTC; size: -; D: -; J: TRBJ1-2; V: TRBV6-6